This entry lists 20 T cell receptor beta chains sequenced from one sample in a study of molecular identifiers for immune sequencing clone quantification. TCRdb re-derived calls from the PCR reads in MiXCR, one entry per CDR3 protein. Of about 640,000 distinct CDR3 sequences in the sample, approximately 20% were seen once. The specimen was naive CD8+ T cells from blood, with Jurkat cell RNA spiked in. Noted subset: FACS-sorted CD8+CD4-CCR7+CD45RA+ naive T cells. These receptors all stem from a human donor in good health. Some libraries in this study had Jurkat cell RNA spiked in.

This clonotype was seen at least ten times. V usage is TRBV27 and J usage is TRBJ1-1; D not resolved. The V gene's germline CDR1 is MNHEY and CDR2 SMNVEV (reference sequence). Deletions cut 4 bases from V and 5 bases from J, with 11 bases between. The CDR3 covers 13 residues. CDR3 coding DNA: TGTGCCAGCAGTTGGGCAGAGAGGACTGAAGCTTTCTTT. Its translation: CASSWAERTEAFF.

This clonotype showed up many times. The genes are TRBV25-1 and TRBJ2-7, with 9 bases fitting TRBD1. Germline V gene sequence: CDR1 MGHDK, CDR2 SYGVNS. The ends lost 6 bases at V and 6 bases at J; junction bases unmatched: 9. CDR3 size: 14 residues. The chain's CDR3 is CASSDTGGRREQYF. The DNA of the CDR3 is TGTGCCAGCAGCGATACAGGGGGCAGGCGCGAGCAGTACTTC.

There are a few counts of this clonotype. One end of the junction is discordant with germline, which a read error may explain. V and J are TRBV27 and TRBJ1-2; possible D gene TRBD1, 5 bases. This CDR3 spans 16 amino acids. Germline V gene lookup returns CDR1 MNHEY and CDR2 SMNVEV (reference sequence). This CDR3 reads CASSLSYRGPNYGCTF. CDR3 bases: TGTGCCAGCAGTTTATCATATCGGGGCCCAAACTATGGCTGCACCTTC.

For this clonotype: It may be a read error: a sequence one base away is much more abundant. The chain is built from TRBV5-6 and TRBJ1-2; 7 bases are shared with TRBD1. The CDR3 has 14 amino acids. Germline V gene sequence: CDR1 SGHDT, CDR2 YYEEEE. The CDR3 is CTSSPTTGVNGYTF. The CDR3 nucleotides are TGTACCAGCAGCCCCACAACAGGGGTTAATGGCTACACCTTC.

In its sample, this clonotype was seen a few times. The chain joins TRBV11-2 to TRBJ2-3; TRBD2 agrees at 11 bases. J lost 6 bases, V lost 4 bases, and 6 bases had no gene match. This CDR3 is 15 amino acids long. CDR1 is SGHAT and CDR2 is FQNNGV in the germline V gene. In DNA, the CDR3 is TGTGCCAGCAGCTCGTCAGGGACTAGCGGCGATACGCAGTATTTT. Its translation is CASSSSGTSGDTQYF.

This clonotype occurred a few times. The J gene is TRBJ2-3, the V gene TRBV10-3, with D perhaps matching TRBD1 or TRBD2 (6 bases each). Germline CDR1 ENHRY, CDR2 SYGVKD. This CDR3 spans 17 amino acids. V was trimmed by 0 bases and J by 6 bases, leaving 19 bases between them. The CDR3 region is CAISESNDWGASDTQYF. The CDR3 DNA reads TGTGCCATCAGTGAGTCGAACGATTGGGGGGCATCTGATACGCAGTATTTT.

About this clonotype: The conserved phenylalanine or tryptophan normally closing the CDR3 is absent here, so this likely arose from a read error. CDR3 bases: TGTGCCAGCAGCCACTCTGGGGCTGAAGCTTTCCTT. It specifies CASSHSGAEAFL. This chain links TRBV5-4 with TRBJ1-1; D is undetermined. Germline CDR1 is SGHNT and CDR2 is YYREEE (reference sequence). Trimming removed 4 bases at V and 6 bases at J, with 10 bases between. The CDR3 is made up of 12 amino acids.

The chain recombines TRBV7-3 with TRBJ2-1; TRBD2 might be the D (5 bases). This CDR3 is 14 amino acids long. CDR1 SGHTA and CDR2 FQGTGA come from the germline V gene. Trimming cost V 5 bases and J 6 bases, with 14 bases left between them. The CDR3 DNA reads TGTGCCAGCAGCATTCTGGGCGGGCCCAATGAGCAGTTCTTC. This gives the protein CASSILGGPNEQFF.

As for this clonotype: A read error may explain this, as a much larger clone is one base away. The chain employs TRBV6-1 and TRBJ2-2; TRBD2 matches 8 bases. The germline V gene has CDR1 MNHNS and CDR2 SASEGT. CDR3 length: 14 residues. The CDR3 loop is CASRLARFTGELVF. The CDR3 nucleotides read TGTGCTTCCAGACTAGCGAGATTCACCGGGGAGCTGGTTTTT.

This clonotype came up many times. V is TRBV19 and J is TRBJ2-3; 10 bases map to TRBD1. This CDR3 has 15 amino acids. V dropped 5 bases and J dropped 7; count of bases not matched to a gene: 9. Per the germline V gene, CDR1 is LNHDA and CDR2 is SQIVND (reference sequence). The CDR3 sequence: CASSVGTGVGNTQYF. CDR3 nucleotide sequence: TGTGCCAGTAGTGTCGGGACAGGGGTTGGAAATACGCAGTATTTT.

Ten or more counts support this clonotype. The chain employs TRBV9 and TRBJ2-2, with 13 bases aligning to TRBD2. The junction had 3 bases not matched to a gene; V was cut back by 3 bases and J by 1 base. The V gene's germline CDR1 is SGDLS and CDR2 YYNGEE. The CDR3 spans 17 residues. The CDR3, as DNA: TGTGCCAGCAGCGGTGGACTAGCGGGAGAGAACACCGGGGAGCTGTTTTTT. It translates to CASSGGLAGENTGELFF. The variable domain in full, completed from reference TRBV9 and TRBJ2-2, reads DSGVTQTPKHLITATGQRVTLRCSPRSGDLSVYWYQQSLDQGLQFLIQYYNGEERAKGNILERFSAQQFPDLHSELNLSSLELGDSALYFCASSGGLAGENTGELFFGEGSRLTVL.

This clonotype was observed a handful of times. CDR3 sequence (DNA): TGTGCCAGCAGGCACAGGGGGGACTACGAGCAGTACTTC. Translation: CASRHRGDYEQYF. The chain employs TRBV12-3 or TRBV12-4 and TRBJ2-7; 8 bases are shared with TRBD1. Trimming at V came to 6 bases and at J to 3 bases, leaving 4 bases not matched to a gene. The CDR3 runs to 13 residues.

This clonotype has ten or more counts. The gene calls are TRBV4-3 and TRBJ2-5, with TRBD2 identical over 8 bases. Germline trimming cut 1 base from V and 2 bases from J; bases unmatched to any gene: 3. The CDR3 covers 15 residues. CDR1 and CDR2 from the germline V gene are LGHNA and YSLEER. In DNA form, the CDR3 reads TGCGCCAGCAGCCAAGGGGCTAGCGGGCAAGAGACCCAGTACTTC. Translated: CASSQGASGQETQYF.

This clonotype was detected many times. CDR3 residues: CSAPPGIGNSNQPQHF. CDR3 coding DNA: TGCAGTGCCCCCCCGGGGATCGGAAATAGCAATCAGCCCCAGCATTTT. The chain recombines TRBV20-1 with TRBJ1-5; the D is unclear. This CDR3 is built from 16 residues. Looked up from germline, CDR1 is DFQATT and CDR2 is SNEGSKA (reference sequence). V was pared by 6 bases and J by 0 bases, with 18 bases between.

To note about this clonotype: This may arise from a read error, as a much more abundant clone is one base away. The chain is built from TRBV19 and TRBJ2-3; 7 bases are a match to TRBD1. The germline V gene has CDR1 LNHDA and CDR2 SQIVND (reference sequence). This CDR3 has 16 residues. V lost 5 bases to trimming and J lost 0 bases; unmatched junction nucleotides: 8. CDR3 region: CASSFPDRESTDTQYF. The CDR3 region has the DNA TGTGCCAGTAGTTTCCCCGACAGGGAAAGCACAGATACGCAGTATTTT. The variable domain in full, completed from reference TRBV19 and TRBJ2-3, reads DGGITQSPKYLFRKEGQNVTLSCEQNLNHDAMYWYRQDPGQGLRLIYYSQIVNDFQKGDIAEGYSVSREKKESFPLTVTSAQKNPTAFYLCASSFPDRESTDTQYFGPGTRLTVL.

This clonotype appeared many times. This chain uses TRBV5-1 with TRBJ2-7; tentative D call: TRBD2 (5 bases). The V end lost 1 base, the J end lost 3 bases, and 11 bases lay between the germline ends. CDR3 length: 14 residues. Germline-derived CDR1 and CDR2 are SGHRS and YFSETQ. This CDR3 is CASSLSPGYYEQYF. CDR3 in DNA: TGCGCCAGCAGCTTGTCACCGGGGTACTACGAGCAGTACTTC.

In this sample, this clonotype turned up a few times. V usage is TRBV20-1 and J usage is TRBJ2-7, with 7 bases aligning to TRBD2. The CDR3 covers 17 residues. With V trimmed by 6 bases and J by 0 bases, 17 bases remained unmatched. In germline, CDR1 is DFQATT, CDR2 SNEGSKA (reference sequence). In DNA, the CDR3 is TGCAGTGCCGTACCGACCTGGGGGGGGGGACTCTCCTACGAGCAGTACTTC. Protein product: CSAVPTWGGGLSYEQYF.

To note about this clonotype: Given a much more abundant clone one base away, this may be a read error. The J gene is TRBJ2-5, the V gene TRBV4-3, with TRBD2 as a possible D gene (6 bases). The CDR3 covers 15 residues. CDR1 LGHNA and CDR2 YSLEER come from the germline V gene. Deletions cut 3 bases from V and 4 bases from J, with 15 bases between. As DNA, the CDR3 is TGCGCCAGCAGCCACCAACGGGAGAGCGGAGAGACCCAGTACTTC. It specifies CASSHQRESGETQYF.

As to this clonotype: The junction and the germline gene differ at one end; a read error may be behind it. V and J are TRBV9 and TRBJ2-1; the match to TRBD1 covers 8 bases. CDR1 is SGDLS, CDR2 YYNGEE, per germline. The CDR3 contains 17 residues. The CDR3 here is CASSATTQDRVYIEQFF. The DNA of the CDR3 is TGTGCCAGCAGCGCCACGACGCAGGACAGGGTCTACATTGAGCAGTTCTTC.

This clonotype was seen more than once but under ten times. The CDR3 is CASSLAPNQPQHF. The CDR3 DNA sequence: TGTGCCAGCAGCTTAGCTCCCAATCAGCCCCAGCATTTT. The chain joins TRBV7-6 to TRBJ1-5; D is unresolved. This CDR3 is built from 13 residues. Per the germline V gene, CDR1 is SGHVS and CDR2 is FNYEAQ. Trimming removed 0 bases at V and 3 bases at J, with 3 bases between.